The present T cell receptor (beta chain) was sequenced within a study of blood T cell repertoires in COVID-19. Study information: Whether acute or convalescent, the COVID-19 samples came from the United States, Italy and Spain.

The repertoire was sequenced with immunoSEQ multiplex PCR; TCRdb's copy has only in-frame clones and lacks some. The table includes 200,000 to 250,000 clones, about 90% detected once. V was clipped by 6 bases and J by 0 bases, with 15 bases between them. The germline V gene encodes CDR1 SGHDN and CDR2 FVKESK. The CDR3 is made up of 15 amino acids. The chain couples TRBV14 to TRBJ2-7, with D possibly TRBD1 on 6 matching bases. The sample taken for sequencing was PBMCs or T cells enriched from blood (not recorded which). The receptor was derived from a man between 25 and 39 years old who had recovered from COVID-19. CDR3 protein: CASSQRQALSYEQYF. The CDR3 DNA follows: TGTGCCAGCAGTCAGCGACAGGCCCTCTCCTACGAGCAGTACTTC. Together with reference TRBV14 and TRBJ2-7, the CDR3 gives the full variable domain: EAGVTQFPSHSVIEKGQTVTLRCDPISGHDNLYWYRRVMGKEIKFLLHFVKESKQDESGMPNNRFLAERTGGTYSTLKVQPAELEDSGVYFCASSQRQALSYEQYFGPGTRLTVT.